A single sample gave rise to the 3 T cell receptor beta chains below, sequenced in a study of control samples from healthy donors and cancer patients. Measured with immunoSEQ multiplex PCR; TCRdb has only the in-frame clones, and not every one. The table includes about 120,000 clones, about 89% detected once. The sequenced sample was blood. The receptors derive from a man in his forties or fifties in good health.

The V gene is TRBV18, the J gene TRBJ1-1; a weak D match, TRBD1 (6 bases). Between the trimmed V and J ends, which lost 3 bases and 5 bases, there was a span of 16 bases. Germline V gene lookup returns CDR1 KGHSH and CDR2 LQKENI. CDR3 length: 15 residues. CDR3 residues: CASSPPSGARTEAFF. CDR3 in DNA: TGTGCCAGCTCACCCCCTTCGGGGGCGCGGACTGAAGCTTTCTTT. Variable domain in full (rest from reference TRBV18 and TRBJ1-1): NAGVMQNPRHLVRRRGQEARLRCSPMKGHSHVYWYRQLPEEGLKFMVYLQKENIIDESGMPKERFSAEFPKEGPSILRIQQVVRGDSAAYFCASSPPSGARTEAFFGQGTRLTVV.

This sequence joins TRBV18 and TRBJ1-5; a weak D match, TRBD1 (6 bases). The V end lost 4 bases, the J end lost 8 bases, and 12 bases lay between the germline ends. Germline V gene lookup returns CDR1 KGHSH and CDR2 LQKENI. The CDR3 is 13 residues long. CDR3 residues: CASSLGGGKPQHF. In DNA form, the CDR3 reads TGTGCCAGCTCACTAGGGGGGGGTAAGCCCCAGCATTTT.

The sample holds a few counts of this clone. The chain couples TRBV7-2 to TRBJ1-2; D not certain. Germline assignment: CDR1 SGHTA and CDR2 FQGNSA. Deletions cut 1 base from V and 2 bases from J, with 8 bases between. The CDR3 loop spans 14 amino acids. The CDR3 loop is CASSLGATNYGYTF. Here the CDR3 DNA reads TGTGCCAGCAGCTTAGGGGCGACGAACTATGGCTACACCTTC. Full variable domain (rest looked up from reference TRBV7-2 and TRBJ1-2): GAGVSQSPSNKVTEKGKDVELRCDPISGHTALYWYRQSLGQGLEFLIYFQGNSAPDKSGLPSDRFSAERTGGSVSTLTIQRTQQEDSAVYLCASSLGATNYGYTFGSGTRLTVV.